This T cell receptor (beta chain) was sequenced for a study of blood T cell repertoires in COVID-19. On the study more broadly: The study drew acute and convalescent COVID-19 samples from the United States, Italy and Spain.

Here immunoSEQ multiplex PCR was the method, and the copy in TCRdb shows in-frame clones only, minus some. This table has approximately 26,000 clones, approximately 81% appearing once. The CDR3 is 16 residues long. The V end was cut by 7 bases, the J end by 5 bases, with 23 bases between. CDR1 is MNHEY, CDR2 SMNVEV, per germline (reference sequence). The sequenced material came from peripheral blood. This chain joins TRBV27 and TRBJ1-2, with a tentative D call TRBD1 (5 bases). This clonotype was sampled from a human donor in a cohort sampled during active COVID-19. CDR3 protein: CASNPGGSGRLYGYTF. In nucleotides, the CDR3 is TGTGCCAGCAACCCAGGAGGGTCGGGACGGTTATATGGCTACACCTTC.